Included here is one TCR beta chain sequence, with context. The data are from a study of blood T cell repertoires in COVID-19. Across the study: Sample material is recorded as cDNA or gDNA derived from T cells, B-cell-depleted T cells, or PBMCs.

CDR3 length: 15 amino acids. V was clipped by 5 bases and J by 2 bases, with 16 bases between them. The V gene's germline CDR1 is LNHDA and CDR2 SQIVND (reference sequence). Produced via immunoSEQ multiplex PCR; TCRdb's table is partial and in-frame only. The profile shows under 550,000 clones, 80% to 90% of them singletons. The sample taken for sequencing was peripheral blood. This receptor was obtained from a man between 18 and 35 years old with COVID-19, enrolled during active disease. The chain combines TRBV19 with TRBJ2-7, with D possibly being TRBD1 (5 bases). Here the CDR3 DNA reads TGTGCCAGTAGTGGGGAACAGGCCGTTACCTACGAGCAGTACTTC. The encoded protein is CASSGEQAVTYEQYF.